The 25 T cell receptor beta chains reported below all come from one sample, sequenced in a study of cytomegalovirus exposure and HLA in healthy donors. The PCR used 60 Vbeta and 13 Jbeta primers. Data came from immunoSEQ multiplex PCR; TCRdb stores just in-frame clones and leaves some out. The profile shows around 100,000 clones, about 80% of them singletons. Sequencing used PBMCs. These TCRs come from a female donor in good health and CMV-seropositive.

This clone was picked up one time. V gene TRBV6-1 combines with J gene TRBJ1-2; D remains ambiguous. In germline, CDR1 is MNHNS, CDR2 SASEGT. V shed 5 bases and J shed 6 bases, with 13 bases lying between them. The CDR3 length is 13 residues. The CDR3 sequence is CASSYLTGDGYTF. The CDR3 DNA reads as TGTGCCAGCAGTTATTTGACTGGCGATGGCTACACCTTC.

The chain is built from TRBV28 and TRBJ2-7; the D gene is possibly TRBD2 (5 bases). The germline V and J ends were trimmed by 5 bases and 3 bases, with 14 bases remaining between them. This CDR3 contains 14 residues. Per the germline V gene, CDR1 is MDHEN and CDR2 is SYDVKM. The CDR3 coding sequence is TGTGCCAGCAGTCCGCGGGCCTATCTCTACGAGCAGTACTTC. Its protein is CASSPRAYLYEQYF.

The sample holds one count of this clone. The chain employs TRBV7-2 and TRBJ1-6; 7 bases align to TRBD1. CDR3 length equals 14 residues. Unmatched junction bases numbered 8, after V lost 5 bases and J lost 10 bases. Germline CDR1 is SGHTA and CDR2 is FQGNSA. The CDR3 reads CASSQGGGRSPLHF. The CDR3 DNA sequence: TGTGCCAGCAGCCAGGGGGGCGGTAGATCACCCCTCCACTTT.

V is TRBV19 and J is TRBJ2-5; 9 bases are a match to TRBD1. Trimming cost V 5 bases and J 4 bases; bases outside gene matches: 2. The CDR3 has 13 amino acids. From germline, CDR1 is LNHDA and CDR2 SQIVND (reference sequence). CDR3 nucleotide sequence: TGTGCCAGTAGTTCACAGGGGGCAGAGACCCAGTACTTC. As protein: CASSSQGAETQYF.

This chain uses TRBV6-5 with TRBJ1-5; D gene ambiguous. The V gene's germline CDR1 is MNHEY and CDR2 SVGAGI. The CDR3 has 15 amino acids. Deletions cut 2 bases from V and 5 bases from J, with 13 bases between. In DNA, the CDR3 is TGTGCCAGCAGTTACGGCGGAACCGGGGATCAGCCCCAGCATTTT. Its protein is CASSYGGTGDQPQHF.

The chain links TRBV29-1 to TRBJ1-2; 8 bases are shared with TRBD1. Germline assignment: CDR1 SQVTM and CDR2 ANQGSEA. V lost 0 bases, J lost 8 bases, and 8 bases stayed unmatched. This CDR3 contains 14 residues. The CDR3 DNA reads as TGCAGCGTTGAAGATGGACAGGGTGGAGGCGGCTACACCTTC. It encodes CSVEDGQGGGGYTF.

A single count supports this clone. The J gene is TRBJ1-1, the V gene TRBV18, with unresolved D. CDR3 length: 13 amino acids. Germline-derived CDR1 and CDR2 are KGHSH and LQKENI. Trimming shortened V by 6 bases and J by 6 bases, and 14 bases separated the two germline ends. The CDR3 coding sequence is TGTGCCAGCTCTAATGACCCCGGGGCTGAAGCTTTCTTT. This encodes CASSNDPGAEAFF.

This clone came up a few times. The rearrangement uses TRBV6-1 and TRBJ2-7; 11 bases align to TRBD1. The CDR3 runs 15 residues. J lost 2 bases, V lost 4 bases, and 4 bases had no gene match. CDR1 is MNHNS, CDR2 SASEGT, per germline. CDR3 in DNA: TGTGCCAGCAGTGGACGGGACAGGGGGGCCTACGAGCAGTACTTC. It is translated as CASSGRDRGAYEQYF.

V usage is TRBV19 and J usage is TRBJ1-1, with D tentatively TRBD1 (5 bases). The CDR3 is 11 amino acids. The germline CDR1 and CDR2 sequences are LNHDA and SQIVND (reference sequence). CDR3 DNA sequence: TGTGTCACCAGGGTGAACACTGAAGCTTTCTTT. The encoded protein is CVTRVNTEAFF. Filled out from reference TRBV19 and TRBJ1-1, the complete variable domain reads DGGITQSPKYLFRKEGQNVTLSCEQNLNHDAMYWYRQDPGQGLRLIYYSQIVNDFQKGDIAEGYSVSREKKESFPLTVTSAQKNPTAFYLCVTRVNTEAFFGQGTRLTVV.

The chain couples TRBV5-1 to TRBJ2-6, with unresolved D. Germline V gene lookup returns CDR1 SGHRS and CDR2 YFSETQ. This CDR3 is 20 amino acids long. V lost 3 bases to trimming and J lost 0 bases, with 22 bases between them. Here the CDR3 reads CASSYGQLTPGSSGANVLTF. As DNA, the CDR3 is TGCGCCAGCAGCTACGGCCAATTAACACCAGGCAGCTCTGGGGCCAACGTCCTGACTTTC.

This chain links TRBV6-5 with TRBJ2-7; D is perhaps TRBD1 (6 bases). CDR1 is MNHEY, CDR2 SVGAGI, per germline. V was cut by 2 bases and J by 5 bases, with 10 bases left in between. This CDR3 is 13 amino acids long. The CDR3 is CASSYSEGDEQYF. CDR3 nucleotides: TGTGCCAGCAGTTACAGCGAGGGGGACGAGCAGTACTTC.

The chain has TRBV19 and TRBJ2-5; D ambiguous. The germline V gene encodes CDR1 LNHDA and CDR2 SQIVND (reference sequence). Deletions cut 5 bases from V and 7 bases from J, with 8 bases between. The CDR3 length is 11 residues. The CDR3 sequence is CASSQSGTQYF. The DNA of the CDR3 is TGTGCCAGTAGTCAATCGGGGACCCAGTACTTC.

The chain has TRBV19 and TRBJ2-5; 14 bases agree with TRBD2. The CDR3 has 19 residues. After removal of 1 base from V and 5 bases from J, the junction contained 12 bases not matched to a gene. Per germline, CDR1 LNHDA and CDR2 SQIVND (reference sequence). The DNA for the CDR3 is TGTGCCAGTAGTATAGGAGGGACTAGCGGGAGAGTACGGGGTGAGACCCAGTACTTC. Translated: CASSIGGTSGRVRGETQYF.

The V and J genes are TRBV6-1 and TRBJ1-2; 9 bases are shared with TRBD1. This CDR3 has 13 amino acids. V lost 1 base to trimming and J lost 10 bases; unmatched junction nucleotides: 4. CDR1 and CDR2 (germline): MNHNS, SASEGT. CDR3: CASSEGGQGLYTF. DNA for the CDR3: TGTGCCAGCAGTGAAGGGGGACAGGGTCTCTACACCTTC.

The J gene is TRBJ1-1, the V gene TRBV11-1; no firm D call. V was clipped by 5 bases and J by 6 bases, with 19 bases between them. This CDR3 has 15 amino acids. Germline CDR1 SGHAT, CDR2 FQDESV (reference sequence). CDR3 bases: TGTGCCAGCAGCCTTTCCTCCCCGTTGTCCGCTGAAGCTTTCTTT. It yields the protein CASSLSSPLSAEAFF.

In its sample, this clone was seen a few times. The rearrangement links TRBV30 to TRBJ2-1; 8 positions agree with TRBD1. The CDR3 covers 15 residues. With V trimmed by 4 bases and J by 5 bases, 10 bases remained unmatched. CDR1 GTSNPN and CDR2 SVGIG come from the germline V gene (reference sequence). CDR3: CAWKEVQGGDNEQFF. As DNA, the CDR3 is TGTGCCTGGAAGGAGGTACAGGGGGGCGACAATGAGCAGTTCTTC.

DNA of the CDR3: TGTGCCAGCAGCCAAGATCGACCGGGGGGTCGTGGCGCCGGGAGGGCAGATACGCAGTATTTT. Translating gives CASSQDRPGGRGAGRADTQYF. V is TRBV4-2 and J is TRBJ2-3; 8 bases line up with TRBD2. From germline, CDR1 is LGHNA and CDR2 YNFKEQ. Trimming took 0 bases from V and 4 from J; bases not matched to a gene: 21. This CDR3 region has 21 residues.

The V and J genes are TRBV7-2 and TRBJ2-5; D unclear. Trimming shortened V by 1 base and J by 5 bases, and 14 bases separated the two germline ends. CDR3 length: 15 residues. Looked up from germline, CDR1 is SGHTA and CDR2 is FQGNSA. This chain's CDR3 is CASSLVVGAQETQYF. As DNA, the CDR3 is TGTGCCAGCAGCTTAGTAGTTGGAGCGCAGGAGACCCAGTACTTC. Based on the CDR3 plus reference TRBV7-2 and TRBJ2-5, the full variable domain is GAGVSQSPSNKVTEKGKDVELRCDPISGHTALYWYRQSLGQGLEFLIYFQGNSAPDKSGLPSDRFSAERTGGSVSTLTIQRTQQEDSAVYLCASSLVVGAQETQYFGPGTRLLVL.

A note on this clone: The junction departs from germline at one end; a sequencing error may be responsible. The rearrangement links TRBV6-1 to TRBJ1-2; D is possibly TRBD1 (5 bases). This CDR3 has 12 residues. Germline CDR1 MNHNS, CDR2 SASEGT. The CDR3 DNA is TGTGCCAGCAGTCAAGCGGGACTCGGCTACACCTTC. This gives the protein CASSQAGLGYTF.

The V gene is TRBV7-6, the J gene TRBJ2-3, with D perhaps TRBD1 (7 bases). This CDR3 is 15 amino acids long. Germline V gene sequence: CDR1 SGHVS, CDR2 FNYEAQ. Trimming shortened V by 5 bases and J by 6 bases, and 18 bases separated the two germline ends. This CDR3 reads CASSLGGAGGDTQYF. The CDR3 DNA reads TGTGCCAGCAGCCTCGGCGGGGCAGGGGGGGATACGCAGTATTTT.

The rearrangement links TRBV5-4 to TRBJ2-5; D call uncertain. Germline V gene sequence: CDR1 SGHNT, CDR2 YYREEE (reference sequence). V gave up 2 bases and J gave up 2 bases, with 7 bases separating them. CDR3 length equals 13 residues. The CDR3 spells CASSFSGQETQYF. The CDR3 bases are TGTGCCAGCAGCTTCTCAGGTCAAGAGACCCAGTACTTC.

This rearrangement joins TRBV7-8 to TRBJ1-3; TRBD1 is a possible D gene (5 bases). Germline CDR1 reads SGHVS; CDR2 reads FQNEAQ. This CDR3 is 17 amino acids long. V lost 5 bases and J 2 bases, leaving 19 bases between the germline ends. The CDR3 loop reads CASSPSGRPLAGNTIYF. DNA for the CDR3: TGTGCCAGCAGCCCATCAGGGCGGCCCTTGGCTGGAAACACCATATATTTT.

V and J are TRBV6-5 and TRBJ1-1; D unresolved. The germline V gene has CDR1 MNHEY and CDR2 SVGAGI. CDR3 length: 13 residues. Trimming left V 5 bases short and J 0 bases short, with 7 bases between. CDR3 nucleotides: TGTGCCAGCAGTCCACTAGTGAACACTGAAGCTTTCTTT. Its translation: CASSPLVNTEAFF.

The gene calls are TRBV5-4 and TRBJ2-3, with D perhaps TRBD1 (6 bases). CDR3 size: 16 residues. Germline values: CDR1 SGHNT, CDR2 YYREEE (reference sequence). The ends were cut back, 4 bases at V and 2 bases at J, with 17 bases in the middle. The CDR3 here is CASSLPSGVVTDTQYF. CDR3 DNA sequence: TGTGCCAGCAGCCTACCGTCAGGGGTCGTCACAGATACGCAGTATTTT.

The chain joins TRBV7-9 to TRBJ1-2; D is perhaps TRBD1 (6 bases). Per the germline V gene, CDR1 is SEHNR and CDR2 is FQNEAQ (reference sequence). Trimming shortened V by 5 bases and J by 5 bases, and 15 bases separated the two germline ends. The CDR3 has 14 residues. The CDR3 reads CASSPVGGTYGYTF. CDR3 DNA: TGTGCCAGCAGCCCCGTGGGGGGGACATATGGCTACACCTTC.